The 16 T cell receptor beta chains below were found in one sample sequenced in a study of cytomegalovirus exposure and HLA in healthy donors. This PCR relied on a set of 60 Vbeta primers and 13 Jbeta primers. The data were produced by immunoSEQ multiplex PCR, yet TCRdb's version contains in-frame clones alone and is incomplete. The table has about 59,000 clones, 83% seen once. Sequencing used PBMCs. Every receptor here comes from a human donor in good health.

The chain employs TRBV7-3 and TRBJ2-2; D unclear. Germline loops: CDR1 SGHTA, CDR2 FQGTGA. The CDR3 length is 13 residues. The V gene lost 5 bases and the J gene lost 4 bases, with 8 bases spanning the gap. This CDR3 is CASSAMATGELFF. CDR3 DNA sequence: TGTGCCAGCAGCGCCATGGCCACCGGGGAGCTGTTTTTT.

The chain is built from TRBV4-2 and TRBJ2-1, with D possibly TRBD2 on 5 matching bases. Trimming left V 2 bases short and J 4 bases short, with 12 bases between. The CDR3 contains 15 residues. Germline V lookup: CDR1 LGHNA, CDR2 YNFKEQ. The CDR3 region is CASSQRAGRYNEQFF. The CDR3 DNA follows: TGTGCCAGCAGCCAACGCGCGGGTCGATACAATGAGCAGTTCTTC.

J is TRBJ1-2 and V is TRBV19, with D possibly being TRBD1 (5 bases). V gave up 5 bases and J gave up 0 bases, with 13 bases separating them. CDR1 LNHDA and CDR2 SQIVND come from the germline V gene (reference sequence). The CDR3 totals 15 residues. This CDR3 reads CASSSRGEANYGYTF. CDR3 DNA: TGTGCCAGTAGTTCCCGGGGGGAAGCTAACTATGGCTACACCTTC.

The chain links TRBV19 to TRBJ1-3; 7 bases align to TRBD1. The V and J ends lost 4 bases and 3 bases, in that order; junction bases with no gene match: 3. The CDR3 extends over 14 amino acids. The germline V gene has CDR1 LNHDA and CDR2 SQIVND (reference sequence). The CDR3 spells CASSRAGGGNTIYF. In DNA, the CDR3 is TGTGCCAGTAGTAGGGCAGGGGGTGGAAACACCATATATTTT. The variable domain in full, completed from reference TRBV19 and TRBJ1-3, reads DGGITQSPKYLFRKEGQNVTLSCEQNLNHDAMYWYRQDPGQGLRLIYYSQIVNDFQKGDIAEGYSVSREKKESFPLTVTSAQKNPTAFYLCASSRAGGGNTIYFGEGSWLTVV.

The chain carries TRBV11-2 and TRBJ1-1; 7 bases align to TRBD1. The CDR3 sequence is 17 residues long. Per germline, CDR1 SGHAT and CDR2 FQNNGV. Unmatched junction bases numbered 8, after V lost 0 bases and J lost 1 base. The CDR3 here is CASSLDPNRGPNTEAFF. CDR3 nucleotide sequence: TGTGCCAGCAGCTTAGACCCAAACAGGGGACCGAACACTGAAGCTTTCTTT.

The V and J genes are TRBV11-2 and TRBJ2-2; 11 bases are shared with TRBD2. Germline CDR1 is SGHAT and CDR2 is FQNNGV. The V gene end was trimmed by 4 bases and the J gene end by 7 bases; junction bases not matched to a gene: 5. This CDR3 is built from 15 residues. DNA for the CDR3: TGTGCCAGCAGCTCAAGGGGGACTAGCGGCGGGGAGCTGTTTTTT. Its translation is CASSSRGTSGGELFF.

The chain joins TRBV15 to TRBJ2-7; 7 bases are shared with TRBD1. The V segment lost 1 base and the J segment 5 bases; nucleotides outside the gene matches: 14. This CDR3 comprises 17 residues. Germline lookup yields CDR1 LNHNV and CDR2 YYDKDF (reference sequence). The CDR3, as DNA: TGTGCCACCAGCAGAGGAAGCCAGGGGGAAGGTGAGGACGAGCAGTACTTC. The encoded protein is CATSRGSQGEGEDEQYF.

The CDR3 loop reads CASSLSREPLRRGYTF. CDR3 sequence (DNA): TGTGCCAGCAGTTTATCCCGGGAGCCACTTAGACGTGGCTACACCTTC. V and J are TRBV6-6 and TRBJ1-2, with D hard to call. This CDR3 has 16 amino acids. Trimming took off 4 bases at V and 7 bases at J, with 22 bases between the two ends. Germline assignment: CDR1 MNHNY and CDR2 SVGAGI (reference sequence).

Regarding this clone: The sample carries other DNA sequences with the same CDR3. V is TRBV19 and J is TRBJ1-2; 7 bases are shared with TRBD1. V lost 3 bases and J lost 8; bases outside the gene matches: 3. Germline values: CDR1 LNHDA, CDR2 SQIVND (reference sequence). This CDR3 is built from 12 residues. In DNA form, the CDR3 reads TGTGCCAGTAGTATCAGAGGGGGCGGCTACACCTTC. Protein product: CASSIRGGGYTF.

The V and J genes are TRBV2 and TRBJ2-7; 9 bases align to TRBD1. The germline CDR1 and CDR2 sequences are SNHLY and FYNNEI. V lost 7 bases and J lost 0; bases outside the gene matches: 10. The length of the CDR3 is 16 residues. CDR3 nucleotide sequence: TGTGCCAGCATCCATGGGACAGGGATAAGCTCCTACGAGCAGTACTTC. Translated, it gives CASIHGTGISSYEQYF.

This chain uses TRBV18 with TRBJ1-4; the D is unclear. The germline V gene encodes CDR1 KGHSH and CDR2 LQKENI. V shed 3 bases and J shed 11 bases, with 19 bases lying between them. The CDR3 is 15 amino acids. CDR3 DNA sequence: TGTGCCAGCTCACCGCAAGACGTCGGGGTATGGAAACTGTTTTTT. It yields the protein CASSPQDVGVWKLFF.

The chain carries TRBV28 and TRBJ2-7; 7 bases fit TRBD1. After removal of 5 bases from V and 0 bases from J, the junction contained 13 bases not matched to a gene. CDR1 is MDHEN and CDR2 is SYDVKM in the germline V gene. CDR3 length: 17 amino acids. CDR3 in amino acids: CASSSPYRTGSSYEQYF. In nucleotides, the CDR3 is TGTGCCAGCAGTAGTCCCTACCGGACAGGTTCCTCCTACGAGCAGTACTTC.

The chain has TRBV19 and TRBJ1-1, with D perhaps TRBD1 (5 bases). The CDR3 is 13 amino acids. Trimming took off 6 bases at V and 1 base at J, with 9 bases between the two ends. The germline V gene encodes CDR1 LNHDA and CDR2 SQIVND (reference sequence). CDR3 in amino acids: CASSVGQNTEAFF. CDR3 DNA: TGTGCCAGTAGCGTCGGACAGAACACTGAAGCTTTCTTT.

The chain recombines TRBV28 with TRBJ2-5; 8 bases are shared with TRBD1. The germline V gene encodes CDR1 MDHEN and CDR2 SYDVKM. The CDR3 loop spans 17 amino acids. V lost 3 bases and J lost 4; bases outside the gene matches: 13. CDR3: CASSLDRGPGGRETQYF. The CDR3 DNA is TGTGCCAGCAGTTTGGATCGGGGCCCAGGGGGCCGAGAGACCCAGTACTTC.

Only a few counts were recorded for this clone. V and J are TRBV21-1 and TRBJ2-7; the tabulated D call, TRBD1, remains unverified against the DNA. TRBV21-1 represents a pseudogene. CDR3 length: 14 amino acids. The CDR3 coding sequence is TGTGCCAGCCATGGGACAGGTCCCTCCTACGAGCAGTACTTC. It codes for CASHGTGPSYEQYF.

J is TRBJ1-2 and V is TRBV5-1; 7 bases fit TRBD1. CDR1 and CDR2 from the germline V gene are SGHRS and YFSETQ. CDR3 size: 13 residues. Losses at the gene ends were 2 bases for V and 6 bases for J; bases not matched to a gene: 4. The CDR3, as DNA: TGCGCCAGCAGCTTTGCAGGGGGAGATGGCTACACCTTC. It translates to CASSFAGGDGYTF.